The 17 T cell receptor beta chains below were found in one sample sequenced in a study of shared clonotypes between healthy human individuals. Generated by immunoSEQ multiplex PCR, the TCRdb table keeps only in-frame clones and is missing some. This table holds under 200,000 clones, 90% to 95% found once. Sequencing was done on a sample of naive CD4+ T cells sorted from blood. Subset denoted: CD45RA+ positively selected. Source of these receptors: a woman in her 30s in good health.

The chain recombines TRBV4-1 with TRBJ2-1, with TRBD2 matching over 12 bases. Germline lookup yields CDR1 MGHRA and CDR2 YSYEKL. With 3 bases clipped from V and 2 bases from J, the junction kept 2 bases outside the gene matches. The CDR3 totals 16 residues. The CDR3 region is CASSHGLAGTYNEQFF. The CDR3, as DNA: TGCGCCAGCAGCCATGGACTAGCGGGAACCTACAATGAGCAGTTCTTC.

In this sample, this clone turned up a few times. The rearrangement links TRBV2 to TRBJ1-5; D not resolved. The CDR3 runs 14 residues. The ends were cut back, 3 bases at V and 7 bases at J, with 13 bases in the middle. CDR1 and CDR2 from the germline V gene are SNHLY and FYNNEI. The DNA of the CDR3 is TGTGCCAGCAGTGACACCGAACTCTTCCAGCCCCAGCATTTT. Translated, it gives CASSDTELFQPQHF. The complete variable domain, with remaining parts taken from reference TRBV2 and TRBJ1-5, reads EPEVTQTPSHQVTQMGQEVILRCVPISNHLYFYWYRQILGQKVEFLVSFYNNEISEKSEIFDDQFSVERPDGSNFTLKIRSTKLEDSAMYFCASSDTELFQPQHFGDGTRLSIL.

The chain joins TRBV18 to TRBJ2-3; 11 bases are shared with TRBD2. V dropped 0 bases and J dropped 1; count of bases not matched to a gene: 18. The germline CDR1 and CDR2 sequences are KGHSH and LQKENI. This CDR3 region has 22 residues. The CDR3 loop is CASSPPSVAGGRRRQGTDTQYF. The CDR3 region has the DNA TGTGCCAGCTCACCACCCTCAGTAGCGGGAGGGCGACGAAGACAGGGCACAGATACGCAGTATTTT.

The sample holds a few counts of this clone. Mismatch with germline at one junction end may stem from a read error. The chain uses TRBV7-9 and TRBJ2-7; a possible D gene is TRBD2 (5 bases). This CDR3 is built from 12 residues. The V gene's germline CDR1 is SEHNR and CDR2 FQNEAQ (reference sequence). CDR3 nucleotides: TGTGCCAGCAGCCCCCAAGCGGAAGACTCTAGCTTC. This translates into CASSPQAEDSSF. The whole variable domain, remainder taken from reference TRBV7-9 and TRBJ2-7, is DTGVSQNPRHKITKRGQNVTFRCDPISEHNRLYWYRQTLGQGPEFLTYFQNEAQLEKSRLLSDRFSAERPKGSFSTLEIQRTEQGDSAMYLCASSPQAEDSSFGPGTRLTVT.

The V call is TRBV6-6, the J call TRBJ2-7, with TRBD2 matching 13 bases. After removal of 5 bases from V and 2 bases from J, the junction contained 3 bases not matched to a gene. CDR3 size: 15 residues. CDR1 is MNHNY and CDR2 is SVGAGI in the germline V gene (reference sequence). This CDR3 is CASSIGTSGTYEQYF. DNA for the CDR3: TGTGCCAGCAGTATCGGGACTAGCGGGACCTACGAGCAGTACTTC.

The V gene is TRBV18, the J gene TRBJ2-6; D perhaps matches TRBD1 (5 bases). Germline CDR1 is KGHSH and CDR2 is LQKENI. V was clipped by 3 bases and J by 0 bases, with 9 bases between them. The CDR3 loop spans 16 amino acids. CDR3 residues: CASSPDRSSGANVLTF. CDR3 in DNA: TGTGCCAGCTCACCCGACAGAAGCTCTGGGGCCAACGTCCTGACTTTC.

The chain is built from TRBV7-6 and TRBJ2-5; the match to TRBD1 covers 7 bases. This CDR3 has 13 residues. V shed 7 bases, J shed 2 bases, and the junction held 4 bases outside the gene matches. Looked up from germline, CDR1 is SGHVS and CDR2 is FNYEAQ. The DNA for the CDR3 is TGTGCCAGCATGGGACAGTTTCAAGAGACCCAGTACTTC. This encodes CASMGQFQETQYF.

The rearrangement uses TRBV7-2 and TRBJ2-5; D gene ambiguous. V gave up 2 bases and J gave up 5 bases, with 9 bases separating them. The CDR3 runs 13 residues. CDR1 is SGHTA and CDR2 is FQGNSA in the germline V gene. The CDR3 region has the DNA TGTGCCAGCAGCTTAATGCTGGGGGAGACCCAGTACTTC. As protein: CASSLMLGETQYF.

DNA of the CDR3: TGTGCCAGCTGGAGGGATAGCAATCAGCCCCAGCATTTT. Translation gives CASWRDSNQPQHF. The V and J genes are TRBV2 and TRBJ1-5, with unresolved D. The germline V and J ends were trimmed by 8 bases and 0 bases, with 8 bases remaining between them. The CDR3 runs 13 residues. Germline V gene lookup returns CDR1 SNHLY and CDR2 FYNNEI.

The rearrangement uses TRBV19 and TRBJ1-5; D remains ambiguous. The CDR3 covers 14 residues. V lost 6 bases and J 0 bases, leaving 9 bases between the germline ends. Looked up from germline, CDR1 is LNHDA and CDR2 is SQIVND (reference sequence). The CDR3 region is CASSQDSSNQPQHF. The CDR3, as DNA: TGTGCCAGTAGCCAGGACTCTAGCAATCAGCCCCAGCATTTT.

The CDR3 is CACRRQESVAFF. The CDR3 coding sequence is TGTGCCTGCCGGAGGCAGGAGTCGGTAGCTTTCTTT. V usage is TRBV5-4 and J usage is TRBJ1-1; D gene ambiguous. Germline-derived CDR1 and CDR2 are SGHNT and YYREEE (reference sequence). V was trimmed by 10 bases and J by 10 bases, leaving 20 bases between them. CDR3 length: 12 residues.

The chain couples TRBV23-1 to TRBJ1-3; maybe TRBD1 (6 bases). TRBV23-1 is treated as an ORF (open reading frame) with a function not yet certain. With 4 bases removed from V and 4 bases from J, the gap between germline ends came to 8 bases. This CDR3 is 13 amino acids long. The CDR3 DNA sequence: TGCGCCAGCAGTCGCGACAGGGGAAACACCATATATTTT. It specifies CASSRDRGNTIYF.

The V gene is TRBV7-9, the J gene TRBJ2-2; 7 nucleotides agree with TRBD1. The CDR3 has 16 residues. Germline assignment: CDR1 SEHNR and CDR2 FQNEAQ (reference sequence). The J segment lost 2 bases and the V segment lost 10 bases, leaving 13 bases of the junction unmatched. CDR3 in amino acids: CATKTGPNLNTGELFF. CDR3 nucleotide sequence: TGTGCCACCAAGACAGGGCCCAACCTAAACACCGGGGAGCTGTTTTTT.

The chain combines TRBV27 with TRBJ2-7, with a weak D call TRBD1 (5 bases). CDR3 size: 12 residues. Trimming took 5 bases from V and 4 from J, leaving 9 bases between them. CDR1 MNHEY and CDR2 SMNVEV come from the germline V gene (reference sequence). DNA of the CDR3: TGTGCCAGCAGTAATCAGGGTTACGAGCAGTACTTC. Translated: CASSNQGYEQYF.

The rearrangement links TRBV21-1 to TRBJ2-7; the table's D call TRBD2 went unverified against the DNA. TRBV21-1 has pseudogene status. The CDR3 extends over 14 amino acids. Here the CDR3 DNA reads TGTGCCAGCTGGCGCGTGACTAAGGTACGAGAGCAGTACTTC. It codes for CASWRVTKVREQYF.

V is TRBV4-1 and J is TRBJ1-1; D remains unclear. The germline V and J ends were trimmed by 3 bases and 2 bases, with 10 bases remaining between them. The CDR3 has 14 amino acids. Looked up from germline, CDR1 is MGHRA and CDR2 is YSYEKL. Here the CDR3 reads CASSHPLGNTEAFF. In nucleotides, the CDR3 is TGCGCCAGCAGCCACCCTCTGGGTAACACTGAAGCTTTCTTT.

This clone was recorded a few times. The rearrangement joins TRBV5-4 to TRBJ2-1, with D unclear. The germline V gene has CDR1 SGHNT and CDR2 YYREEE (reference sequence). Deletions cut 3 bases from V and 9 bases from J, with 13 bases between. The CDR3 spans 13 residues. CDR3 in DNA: TGTGCCAGCAGCTCGAGGCCCAAGGGTGAGCAGTTCTTC. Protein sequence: CASSSRPKGEQFF.